These 18 T cell receptor beta chains came from one sample sequenced in a study of metastatic and nonmetastatic thyroid tumors. Patients had received no treatment of any kind before thyroid surgery. Using MiXCR, TCRdb reanalyzed the PCR reads. The table records fewer than 70,000 clones, 25% to 30% of them present only once. The specimen sequenced was blood. These receptors were collected from a female donor with papillary thyroid cancer or a benign thyroid nodule (not recorded which). Some clones in this sample may be carry-over from other donors' samples.

The chain recombines TRBV28 with TRBJ1-2, with D unclear. V lost 5 bases to trimming and J lost 3 bases, with 16 bases between them. Germline values: CDR1 MDHEN, CDR2 SYDVKM. CDR3 length equals 15 residues. In DNA, the CDR3 is TGTGCCAGCAGTGACGCCTCGACTGGAGACTATGGCTACACCTTC. It translates to CASSDASTGDYGYTF.

This clone was seen ten or more times. The junction does not match germline at one end; this may be a read error. The chain carries TRBV11-1 and TRBJ2-5, with 9 bases fitting TRBD1. The CDR3 is 12 amino acids. CDR1 is SGHAT, CDR2 FQDESV, per germline (reference sequence). Here the CDR3 DNA reads TGTGCCAGCAGCTTAGCTGGGGACAGGGTGGAGTTC. This encodes CASSLAGDRVEF.

This clone was detected only a few times. J is TRBJ1-5 and V is TRBV6-1, with D unresolved. Germline loops: CDR1 MNHNS, CDR2 SASEGT. The V and J ends lost 3 bases and 3 bases respectively, with 12 bases between them. The CDR3 is made up of 15 amino acids. The CDR3 region is CASSDRYGYNQPQHF. The CDR3 nucleotides read TGTGCCAGCAGTGATAGGTACGGCTACAATCAGCCCCAGCATTTT.

This chain connects TRBV15 to TRBJ1-4; D possibly corresponds to TRBD1 (5 bases). This CDR3 has 22 amino acids. Trimming pared 0 bases from V and 8 bases from J, leaving 34 bases between. Germline-derived CDR1 and CDR2 are LNHNV and YYDKDF (reference sequence). The CDR3 protein is CATSRDSPLRGPQAHLGEKLFF. The DNA of the CDR3 is TGTGCCACCAGCAGAGATTCCCCACTCCGGGGCCCACAAGCCCATTTAGGGGAAAAACTGTTTTTT. Full variable domain (outside the CDR3, taken from reference TRBV15 and TRBJ1-4): DAMVIQNPRYQVTQFGKPVTLSCSQTLNHNVMYWYQQKSSQAPKLLFHYYDKDFNNEADTPDNFQSRRPNTSFCFLDIRSPGLGDTAMYLCATSRDSPLRGPQAHLGEKLFFGSGTQLSVL.

The V and J genes are TRBV27 and TRBJ1-6; possible D gene TRBD1, 5 bases. The CDR3 consists of 16 residues. The germline gives CDR1 MNHEY, CDR2 SMNVEV (reference sequence). V was pared by 0 bases and J by 9 bases, with 15 bases between. CDR3 protein: CASSLSRGGITSPLHF. The CDR3 nucleotides read TGTGCCAGCAGTTTATCAAGGGGAGGGATTACTTCACCCCTCCACTTT.

The V and J genes are TRBV4-3 and TRBJ2-1; no reliable D call. The CDR3 contains 14 residues. V was clipped by 4 bases and J by 0 bases, with 7 bases between them. Germline V lookup: CDR1 LGHNA, CDR2 YSLEER. Here the CDR3 reads CASSPETSYNEQFF. The CDR3 nucleotides read TGCGCCAGCAGCCCCGAGACCTCCTACAATGAGCAGTTCTTC.

This clone was observed a few times. V and J are TRBV6-1 and TRBJ1-1; the D gene is possibly TRBD1 (6 bases). The CDR3 spans 14 residues. V was cut by 1 base and J by 3 bases, with 9 bases left in between. CDR1 is MNHNS and CDR2 is SASEGT in the germline V gene. CDR3 nucleotide sequence: TGTGCCAGCAGTGAAGTGCCAGGGGACACTGAAGCTTTCTTT. Translation gives CASSEVPGDTEAFF.

The V call is TRBV6-1, the J call TRBJ1-5, with D perhaps TRBD1 (5 bases). CDR1 is MNHNS, CDR2 SASEGT, per germline. V was cut by 2 bases and J by 7 bases, with 9 bases left in between. The CDR3 runs 13 residues. CDR3 DNA sequence: TGTGCCAGCAGTGAAAGGGGTGTCCAGCCCCAGCATTTT. Protein: CASSERGVQPQHF.

J is TRBJ2-3 and V is TRBV11-2; D may correspond to TRBD1 or TRBD2 (5 bases each). Trimming pared 5 bases from V and 2 bases from J, leaving 14 bases between. CDR3 length: 15 amino acids. CDR1 and CDR2 (germline): SGHAT, FQNNGV. In DNA, the CDR3 is TGTGCCAGCAGCCCCTCGGGACGGATCACAGATACGCAGTATTTT. As protein: CASSPSGRITDTQYF. Together with reference TRBV11-2 and TRBJ2-3, the CDR3 gives the full variable domain: EAGVAQSPRYKIIEKRQSVAFWCNPISGHATLYWYQQILGQGPKLLIQFQNNGVVDDSQLPKDRFSAERLKGVDSTLKIQPAKLEDSAVYLCASSPSGRITDTQYFGPGTRLTVL.

This clone is medium-sized within its sample. The chain has TRBV6-2 or TRBV6-3 and TRBJ1-2, with TRBD1 identical over 10 bases. V was pared by 1 base and J by 7 bases, with 3 bases of the junction left unmatched. CDR1 and CDR2 from the germline V gene are MNHEY and SVGEGT. The CDR3 is 14 residues long. The CDR3 nucleotides read TGTGCCAGCAGTTACTACGGGACAGGGGTTGGCTACACCTTC. Residues: CASSYYGTGVGYTF.

The sample holds a few counts of this clone. The chain links TRBV5-4 to TRBJ1-2, with 10 bases fitting TRBD1. The germline gives CDR1 SGHNT, CDR2 YYREEE (reference sequence). The V segment lost 5 bases and the J segment 8 bases; nucleotides outside the gene matches: 9. CDR3 size: 14 residues. The CDR3 reads CASSWDRGERGYTF. CDR3 coding DNA: TGTGCCAGCAGTTGGGACAGGGGCGAAAGGGGCTACACCTTC.

V is TRBV20-1 and J is TRBJ2-7, with D perhaps given as TRBD1 or TRBD2 (5 bases each). The CDR3 has 12 amino acids. Germline CDR1 is DFQATT and CDR2 is SNEGSKA (reference sequence). In DNA form, the CDR3 reads TGCAGCCCCCTGGGGGAGCGCGACGAGCAGTACTTC. Its translation is CSPLGERDEQYF.

This chain uses TRBV6-1 with TRBJ2-3, with TRBD1 as a possible D gene (5 bases). The CDR3 loop spans 14 amino acids. CDR1 and CDR2 (germline): MNHNS, SASEGT. V was shortened by 5 bases and J by 3 bases, with 12 bases between the two germline ends. The DNA for the CDR3 is TGTGCCAGCAGTTCGGCAGGGTTGACAGATACGCAGTATTTT. It codes for CASSSAGLTDTQYF.

This clone has at least ten counts. The sample holds other DNA sequences that translate to the same CDR3. The rearrangement links TRBV30 to TRBJ1-1; no clear D. V was cut by 4 bases and J by 0 bases, with 3 bases left in between. The CDR3 is 11 amino acids. CDR1 is GTSNPN, CDR2 SVGIG, per germline (reference sequence). The CDR3 DNA reads TGTGCCTGGAACTTGAACACTGAAGCTTTCTTT. Its translation is CAWNLNTEAFF.

The CDR3 region is CASSLASGNEQYF. In DNA, the CDR3 is TGTGCCAGCAGCTTAGCCAGCGGGAATGAGCAGTACTTC. The chain has TRBV7-6 and TRBJ2-7, with TRBD2 identical over 7 bases. J lost 7 bases, V lost 0 bases, and 3 bases had no gene match. Germline loops: CDR1 SGHVS, CDR2 FNYEAQ. The CDR3 consists of 13 residues.

The chain carries TRBV20-1 and TRBJ2-3; 10 positions match TRBD2. The CDR3 runs 15 residues. The germline gives CDR1 DFQATT, CDR2 SNEGSKA (reference sequence). After removal of 5 bases from V and 5 bases from J, the junction contained 10 bases not matched to a gene. The CDR3 loop reads CSAYGSGRAEDTQYF. The CDR3 DNA reads TGCAGTGCTTACGGAAGCGGGAGGGCCGAAGATACGCAGTATTTT.

CDR3 DNA sequence: TGCAGTGCTAGTCCCCGCACGACCTGGGGAGAGACCCAGTACTTC. This sequence encodes CSASPRTTWGETQYF. The chain employs TRBV20-1 and TRBJ2-5, with D unresolved. Trimming stripped 3 bases from V and 4 bases from J, with 18 bases between. CDR3 length equals 15 residues. CDR1 and CDR2 (germline): DFQATT, SNEGSKA (reference sequence).

This clone came up many times. The chain is built from TRBV6-2 or TRBV6-3 and TRBJ2-1, with D unclear. Trimming stripped 5 bases from V and 7 bases from J, with 6 bases between. The CDR3 extends over 11 amino acids. CDR1 is MNHEY, CDR2 SVGEGT, per germline. CDR3 nucleotide sequence: TGTGCCAGCAGTATAGCAAATGAGCAGTTCTTC. Protein: CASSIANEQFF.